Below, 4 T cell receptor beta chains from the same sample are listed, as sequenced in a study of early T cells in non-severe SARS-CoV-2 infection. Each CDR3 protein gets one entry after TCRdb re-called the 5' RACE reads with MiXCR. Counted here are about 90,000 distinct CDR3 sequences, less than 15% occurring once; the ten biggest clones make up 3.5% to 5%. The sequenced sample was whole blood, obtained at baseline. Every receptor here comes from an adult who was a healthcare worker with PCR-confirmed SARS-CoV-2 infection or an uninfected control (not recorded which).

This chain joins TRBV10-3 and TRBJ1-1; D gene unclear. V was cut by 7 bases and J by 1 base, with 10 bases left in between. The CDR3 is 13 residues long. Germline CDR1 reads ENHRY; CDR2 reads SYGVKD. The CDR3 region has the DNA TGTGCCATCACCGACATTGGGAACACTGAAGCTTTCTTT. Its protein product is CAITDIGNTEAFF.

This clonotype was observed a handful of times. This chain connects TRBV5-1 to TRBJ2-5, with D perhaps TRBD1 (5 bases). Germline lookup yields CDR1 SGHRS and CDR2 YFSETQ. The CDR3 is made up of 14 amino acids. V dropped 1 base and J dropped 3 bases, with 10 bases sitting between them. As DNA, the CDR3 is TGCGCCAGCAGCTTGAATTCAGGGAAAGAGACCCAGTACTTC. Amino acid sequence: CASSLNSGKETQYF.

This chain links TRBV10-2 with TRBJ2-5; D unclear. The CDR3 spans 12 residues. CDR1 WSHSY and CDR2 SAAADI come from the germline V gene. V dropped 8 bases and J dropped 5 bases, with 12 bases sitting between them. The CDR3 reads CASGQSMETQYF. CDR3 coding DNA: TGCGCCAGCGGGCAGTCAATGGAGACCCAGTACTTC.

The J gene is TRBJ2-4, the V gene TRBV27; D is undetermined. CDR3 length: 15 amino acids. CDR1 is MNHEY, CDR2 SMNVEV, per germline (reference sequence). V dropped 6 bases and J dropped 0 bases, with 12 bases sitting between them. The CDR3 is CASRPPSLAKNIQYF. CDR3 bases: TGTGCCAGCAGACCCCCCTCCTTAGCCAAAAACATTCAGTACTTC.